This passage covers 3 T cell receptor beta chains from one sample sequenced in a study of cytomegalovirus exposure and HLA in healthy donors. In the PCR, 60 Vbeta and 13 Jbeta primers were used. Clones were sequenced by immunoSEQ multiplex PCR, and TCRdb holds only the in-frame ones, with some missing. The sample table includes 60,000 to 80,000 clones. Material for sequencing was PBMCs. All receptors derive from a boy aged 10-17 years in good health and CMV-seronegative.

J is TRBJ1-3 and V is TRBV18; D unclear. Germline V CDR1 and CDR2: KGHSH, LQKENI. The V end was cut by 3 bases, the J end by 4 bases, with 10 bases between. CDR3 length: 14 amino acids. CDR3 sequence reads: CASSPAGEGNTIYF. CDR3 nucleotide sequence: TGTGCCAGCTCACCGGCAGGTGAAGGAAACACCATATATTTT.

The CDR3, as DNA: TGTGCCAGCAGTCTGGTGGGAGACCTCTCCTACGAGCAGTACTTC. Translated: CASSLVGDLSYEQYF. V is TRBV7-3 and J is TRBJ2-7, with a possible D match to TRBD2 (5 bases). Trimming stripped 6 bases from V and 0 bases from J, with 15 bases between. The CDR3 consists of 15 residues. From germline, CDR1 is SGHTA and CDR2 FQGTGA.

The chain combines TRBV5-1 with TRBJ1-4, with unresolved D. The CDR3 sequence is 13 residues long. Germline-derived CDR1 and CDR2 are SGHRS and YFSETQ. V was pared by 7 bases and J by 8 bases, with 15 bases between. CDR3 sequence: CASGEGPGEKLFF. The CDR3 DNA reads as TGCGCCAGCGGCGAGGGCCCGGGCGAAAAACTGTTTTTT.